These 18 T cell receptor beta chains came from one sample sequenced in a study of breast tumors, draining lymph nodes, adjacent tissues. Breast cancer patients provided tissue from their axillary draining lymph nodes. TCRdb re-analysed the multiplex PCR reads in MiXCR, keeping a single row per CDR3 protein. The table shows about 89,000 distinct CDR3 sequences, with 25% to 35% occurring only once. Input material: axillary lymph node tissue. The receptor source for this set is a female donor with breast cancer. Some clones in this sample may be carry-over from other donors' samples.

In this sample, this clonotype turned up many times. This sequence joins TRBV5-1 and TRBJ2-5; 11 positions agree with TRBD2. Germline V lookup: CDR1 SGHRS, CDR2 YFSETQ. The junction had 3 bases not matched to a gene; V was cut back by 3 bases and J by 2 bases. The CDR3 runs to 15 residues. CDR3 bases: TGCGCCAGCAGCTGGACTAGCGGGTCTCAAGAGACCCAGTACTTC. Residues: CASSWTSGSQETQYF.

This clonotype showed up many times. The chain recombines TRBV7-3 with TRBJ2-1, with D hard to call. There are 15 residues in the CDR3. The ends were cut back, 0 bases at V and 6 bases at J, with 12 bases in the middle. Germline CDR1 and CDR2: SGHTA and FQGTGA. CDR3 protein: CASSLTAFSTNEQFF. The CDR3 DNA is TGTGCCAGCAGCTTAACAGCTTTTAGTACCAATGAGCAGTTCTTC.

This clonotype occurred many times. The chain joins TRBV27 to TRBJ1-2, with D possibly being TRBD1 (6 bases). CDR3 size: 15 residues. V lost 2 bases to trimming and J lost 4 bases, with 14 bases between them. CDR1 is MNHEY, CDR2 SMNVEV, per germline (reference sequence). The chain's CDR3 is CASSLSPTGGYGYTF. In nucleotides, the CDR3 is TGTGCCAGCAGTTTAAGCCCGACAGGTGGCTATGGCTACACCTTC.

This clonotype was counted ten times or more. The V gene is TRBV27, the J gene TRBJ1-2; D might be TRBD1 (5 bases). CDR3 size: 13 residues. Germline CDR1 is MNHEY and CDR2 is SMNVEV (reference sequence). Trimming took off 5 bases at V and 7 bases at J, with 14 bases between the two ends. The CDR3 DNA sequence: TGTGCCAGCAGTGACTTGGGGGAGGGTGGCTACACCTTC. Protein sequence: CASSDLGEGGYTF.

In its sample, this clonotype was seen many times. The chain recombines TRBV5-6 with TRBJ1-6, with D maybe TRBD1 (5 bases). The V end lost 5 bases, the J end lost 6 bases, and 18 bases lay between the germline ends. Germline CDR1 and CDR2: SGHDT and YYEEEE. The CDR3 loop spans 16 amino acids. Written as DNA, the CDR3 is TGTGCCAGCAGTACCCCCGCAGGGACGGTTAATTCACCCCTCCACTTT. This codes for CASSTPAGTVNSPLHF.

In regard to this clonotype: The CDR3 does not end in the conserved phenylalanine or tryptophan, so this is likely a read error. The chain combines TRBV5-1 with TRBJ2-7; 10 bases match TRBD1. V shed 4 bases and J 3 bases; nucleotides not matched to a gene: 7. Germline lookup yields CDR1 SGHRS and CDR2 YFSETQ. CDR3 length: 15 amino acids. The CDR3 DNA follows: TGCGCCAGCAGCCCCTGGACAGGGGGAGACTACGAGCAGTACCTC. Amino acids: CASSPWTGGDYEQYL.

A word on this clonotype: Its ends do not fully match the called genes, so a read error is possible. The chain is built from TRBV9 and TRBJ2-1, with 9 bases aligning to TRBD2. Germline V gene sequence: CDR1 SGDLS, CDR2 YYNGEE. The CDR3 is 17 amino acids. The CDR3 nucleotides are TGTGCCTGCAGCGTCGGGGGAGGTAGCGGGAGTTACACTGAGCAGTTCTTC. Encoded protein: CACSVGGGSGSYTEQFF.

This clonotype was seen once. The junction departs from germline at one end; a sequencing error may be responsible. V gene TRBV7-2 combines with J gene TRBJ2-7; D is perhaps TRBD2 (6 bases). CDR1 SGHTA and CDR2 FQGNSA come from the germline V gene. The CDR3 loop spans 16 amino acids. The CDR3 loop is CASSLGFSGISYKQYF. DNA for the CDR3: TGCGCCAGCAGCTTAGGGTTTAGCGGTATCTCCTACAAGCAGTACTTC. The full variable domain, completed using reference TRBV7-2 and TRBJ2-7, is GAGVSQSPSNKVTEKGKDVELRCDPISGHTALYWYRQSLGQGLEFLIYFQGNSAPDKSGLPSDRFSAERTGGSVSTLTIQRTQQEDSAVYLCASSLGFSGISYKQYFGPGTRLTVT.

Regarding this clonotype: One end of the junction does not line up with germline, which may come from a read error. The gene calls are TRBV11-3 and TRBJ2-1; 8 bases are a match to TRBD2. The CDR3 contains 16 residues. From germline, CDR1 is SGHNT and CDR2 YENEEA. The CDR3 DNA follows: TGTGCCAGCAGCCCTAGACCGGGGGGGCTCCACAATGAGCAGTCCTTC. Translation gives CASSPRPGGLHNEQSF.

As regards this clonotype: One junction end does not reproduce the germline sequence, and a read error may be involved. The CDR3 sequence is CSAEGWDNPNHGYTF. CDR3 in DNA: TGCAGTGCTGAAGGTTGGGACAATCCTAACCATGGCTACACCTTC. V and J are TRBV20-1 and TRBJ1-2; D is possibly TRBD1 (6 bases). Looked up from germline, CDR1 is DFQATT and CDR2 is SNEGSKA (reference sequence). CDR3 size: 15 residues.

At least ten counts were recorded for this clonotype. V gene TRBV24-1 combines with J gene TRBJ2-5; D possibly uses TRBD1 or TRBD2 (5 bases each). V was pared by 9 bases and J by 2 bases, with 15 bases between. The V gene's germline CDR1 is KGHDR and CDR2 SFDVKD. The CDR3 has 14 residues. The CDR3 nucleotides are TGTGCCACCGGGGGTAAGGGCGGACAAGAGACCCAGTACTTC. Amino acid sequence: CATGGKGGQETQYF.

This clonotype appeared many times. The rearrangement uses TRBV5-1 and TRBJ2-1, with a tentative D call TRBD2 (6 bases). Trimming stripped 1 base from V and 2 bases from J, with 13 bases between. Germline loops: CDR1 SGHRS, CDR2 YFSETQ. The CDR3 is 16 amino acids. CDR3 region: CASSLLGSGAYNEQFF. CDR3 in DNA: TGCGCCAGCAGCTTGCTGGGTAGCGGAGCCTACAATGAGCAGTTCTTC.

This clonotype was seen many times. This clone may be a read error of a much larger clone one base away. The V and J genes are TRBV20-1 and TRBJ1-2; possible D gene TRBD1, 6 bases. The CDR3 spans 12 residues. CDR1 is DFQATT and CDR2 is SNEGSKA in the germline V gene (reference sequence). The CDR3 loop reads CSASRTADGSTF. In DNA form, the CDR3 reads TGCAGTGCTTCGCGGACAGCCGATGGCTCCACCTTC.

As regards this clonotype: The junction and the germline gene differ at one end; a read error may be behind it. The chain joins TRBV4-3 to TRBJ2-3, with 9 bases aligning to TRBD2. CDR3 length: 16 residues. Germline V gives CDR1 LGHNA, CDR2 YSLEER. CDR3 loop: CASSQDAAGGTGTQYF. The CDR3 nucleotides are TGCGCCAGCAGCCAAGATGCAGCGGGAGGCACAGGTACGCAGTATTTT.

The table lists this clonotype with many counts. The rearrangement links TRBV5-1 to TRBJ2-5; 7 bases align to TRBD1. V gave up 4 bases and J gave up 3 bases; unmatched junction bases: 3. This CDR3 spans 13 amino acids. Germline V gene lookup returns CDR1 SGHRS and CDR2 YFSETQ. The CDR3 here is CASSHGTEETQYF. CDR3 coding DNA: TGCGCCAGCAGCCACGGGACAGAAGAGACCCAGTACTTC.

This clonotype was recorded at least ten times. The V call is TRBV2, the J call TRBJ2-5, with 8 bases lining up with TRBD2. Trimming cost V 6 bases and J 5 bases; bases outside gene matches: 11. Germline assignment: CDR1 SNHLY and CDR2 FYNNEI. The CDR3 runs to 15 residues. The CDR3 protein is CASSELPSSGETQYF. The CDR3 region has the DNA TGTGCCAGCAGCGAACTCCCGTCTAGCGGGGAGACCCAGTACTTC.

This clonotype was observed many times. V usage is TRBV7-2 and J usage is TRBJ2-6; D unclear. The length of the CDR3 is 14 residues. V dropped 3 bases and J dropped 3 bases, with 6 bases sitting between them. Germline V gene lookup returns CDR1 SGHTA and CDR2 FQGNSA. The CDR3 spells CASSFGVGANVLTF. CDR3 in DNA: TGTGCCAGCAGCTTTGGGGTTGGGGCCAACGTCCTGACTTTC.

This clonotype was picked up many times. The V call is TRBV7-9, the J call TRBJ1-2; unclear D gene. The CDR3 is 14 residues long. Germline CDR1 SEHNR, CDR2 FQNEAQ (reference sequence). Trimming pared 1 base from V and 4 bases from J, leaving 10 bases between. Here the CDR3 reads CASSLEIHRYGYTF. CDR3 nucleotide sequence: TGTGCCAGCAGCTTAGAAATCCACCGCTATGGCTACACCTTC.